This T cell receptor (beta chain) was retrieved from a study of blood T cell repertoires in COVID-19. Study at large: COVID-19 samples, acute and convalescent, were from the United States, Italy and Spain. Sources were T cells, B-cell-depleted T cells, or PBMCs; the material itself was cDNA or gDNA.

V shed 0 bases and J shed 2 bases, with 6 bases lying between them. The CDR3 loop spans 14 amino acids. Germline V CDR1 and CDR2: SGHRS, YFSETQ. Original methodology: Reference gene primer amplification yielded estimated nucleated cell counts. Clones were read by immunoSEQ multiplex PCR, and TCRdb kept only the in-frame ones, dropping some. V and J calls and clone size are given by that table; D and trimming were obtained from the DNA. The sample holds roughly 50,000 clones, approximately 85% seen once. Points on this clone: Within the sample, other DNA sequences also encode this same CDR3.

This sequence originates from a man aged 60-69 years with acute or convalescent COVID-19. Material for sequencing was peripheral blood. This sequence joins TRBV5-1 and TRBJ1-5, with a possible D match to TRBD1 (6 bases). CDR3: CASSLEGGNQPQHF. The CDR3 DNA is TGCGCCAGCAGCTTGGAGGGGGGCAATCAGCCCCAGCATTTT.